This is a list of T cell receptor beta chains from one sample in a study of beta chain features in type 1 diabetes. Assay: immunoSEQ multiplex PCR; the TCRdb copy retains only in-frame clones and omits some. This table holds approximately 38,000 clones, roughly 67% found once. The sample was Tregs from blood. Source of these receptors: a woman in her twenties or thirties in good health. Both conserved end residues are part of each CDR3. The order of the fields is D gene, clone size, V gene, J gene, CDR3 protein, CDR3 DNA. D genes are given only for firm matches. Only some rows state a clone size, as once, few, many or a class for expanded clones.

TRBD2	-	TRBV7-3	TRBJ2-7	CASSLMAGGLYEQYF	TGTGCCAGCAGCTTAATGGCGGGAGGACTCTACGAGCAGTACTTC
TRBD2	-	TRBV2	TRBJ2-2	CASSLLAGGGTGELFF	TGTGCCAGCAGTCTGCTAGCGGGAGGTGGTACCGGGGAGCTGTTTTTT
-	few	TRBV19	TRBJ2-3	CASSIGAAARDTQYF	TGTGCCAGTAGTATAGGAGCCGCTGCCCGAGATACGCAGTATTTT
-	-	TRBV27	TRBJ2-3	CASSLRPGISTDTQYF	TGTGCCAGCAGCCTCCGTCCGGGAATCAGCACAGATACGCAGTATTTT
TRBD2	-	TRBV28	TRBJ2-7	CASSSERGLRSEQYF	TGTGCCAGCAGTTCGGAGCGGGGCCTCCGTTCCGAGCAGTACTTC
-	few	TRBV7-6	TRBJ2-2	CASSPGTTTGELFF	TGTGCCAGCAGCCCCGGGACAACCACCGGGGAGCTGTTTTTT
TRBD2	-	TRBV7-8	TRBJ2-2	CASSFGLAQRAGELFF	TGTGCCAGCAGCTTCGGACTAGCCCAACGAGCCGGGGAGCTGTTTTTT
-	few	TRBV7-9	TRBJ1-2	CASSLRGLGYGYTF	TGTGCCAGCAGCTTACGGGGACTCGGCTATGGCTACACCTTC
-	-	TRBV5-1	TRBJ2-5	CASSLDRTRETQYF	TGCGCCAGCAGCTTGGACAGGACCAGGGAGACCCAGTACTTC
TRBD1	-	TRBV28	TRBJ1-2	CASSSSTGKYYYGYTF	TGTGCCAGCAGTTCCTCGACAGGGAAGTACTACTATGGCTACACCTTC
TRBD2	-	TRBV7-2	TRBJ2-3	CASRFGTSGSLGTQYF	TGTGCCAGCAGGTTCGGGACTAGCGGGTCATTGGGTACGCAGTATTTT
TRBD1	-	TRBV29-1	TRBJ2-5	CSVGQGGFGETQYF	TGCAGCGTAGGACAGGGTGGGTTTGGTGAGACCCAGTACTTC
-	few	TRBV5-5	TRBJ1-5	CASSLVAISPYSNQPQHF	TGTGCCAGCAGCTTGGTGGCCATTTCCCCGTATAGCAATCAGCCCCAGCATTTT
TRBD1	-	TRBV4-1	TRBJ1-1	CASSQVRDRPEAFF	TGCGCCAGCAGCCAAGTCCGGGACAGACCTGAAGCTTTCTTT
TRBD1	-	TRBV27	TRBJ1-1	CASSLPGGNGEAFF	TGTGCCAGCAGTTTACCAGGGGGCAATGGTGAAGCTTTCTTT
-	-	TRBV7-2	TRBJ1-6	CASSLSSYNSPLHF	TGTGCCAGCAGCCTGAGCTCCTATAATTCACCCCTCCACTTT
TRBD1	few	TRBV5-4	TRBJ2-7	CASSFRDRDSYEQYF	TGTGCCAGCAGCTTCCGGGACAGGGACTCCTACGAGCAGTACTTC
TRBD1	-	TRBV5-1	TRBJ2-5	CASSFDIRGETQYF	TGCGCCAGCAGCTTTGACATCAGGGGGGAGACCCAGTACTTC
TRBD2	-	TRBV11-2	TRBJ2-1	CASNVRGDPYNEQFF	TGTGCCAGCAACGTCCGGGGGGACCCCTACAATGAGCAGTTCTTC
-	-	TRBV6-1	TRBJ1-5	CASSPREGDQPQHF	TGTGCCAGCAGCCCCCGGGAAGGAGATCAGCCCCAGCATTTT
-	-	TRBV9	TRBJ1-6	CASSPDPRVGNSPLHF	TGTGCCAGCAGCCCAGACCCCAGGGTTGGTAATTCACCCCTCCACTTT
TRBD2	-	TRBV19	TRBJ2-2	CASSIGGRVTGELFF	TGTGCCAGTAGTATAGGCGGGAGGGTCACCGGGGAGCTGTTTTTT
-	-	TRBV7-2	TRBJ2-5	CASSRLRQETQYF	TGTGCCAGCAGCAGACTACGACAAGAGACCCAGTACTTC
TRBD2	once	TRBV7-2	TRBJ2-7	CASREGSGRNEQYF	TGTGCCAGCAGGGAGGGTAGCGGGAGGAACGAGCAGTACTTC
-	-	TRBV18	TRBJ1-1	CASSRSSSTEAFF	TGTGCCAGCTCCAGGTCTTCGAGCACTGAAGCTTTCTTT
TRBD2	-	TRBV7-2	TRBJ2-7	CASSPGLAGVGEQYF	TGTGCCAGCAGCCCGGGACTAGCGGGAGTCGGAGAGCAGTACTTC
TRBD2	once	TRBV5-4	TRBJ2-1	CASSFTSGYYNEQFF	TGTGCCAGCAGCTTTACTAGCGGATACTACAATGAGCAGTTCTTC
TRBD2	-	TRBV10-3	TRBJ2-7	CAISEGTSGRASSYEQYF	TGTGCCATCAGTGAGGGGACTAGCGGGAGAGCTTCCTCCTACGAGCAGTACTTC
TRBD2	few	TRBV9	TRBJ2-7	CASSVSPPLSGSGYEQYF	TGTGCCAGCAGCGTATCCCCCCCCCTAAGCGGGAGCGGCTACGAGCAGTACTTC
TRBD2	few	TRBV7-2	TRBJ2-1	CASSQKGGNEQFF	TGTGCCAGCAGCCAAAAGGGAGGGAATGAGCAGTTCTTC